This T cell receptor (beta chain) comes out of a study of T-cell reconstitution after alpha-beta-depleted transplantation in children. Findings and limits, study-wide: Newly generated T cells supplied most T-cell counts and diversity one year post-transplant. As was reported, about two months after transplant, alpha-beta T cells came from several hundred expanded graft clones. Some patients showed high day-60 TCRbeta diversity, which derived from surviving recipient T cells and thymic progenitors.

A word on this clonotype: As yet, its antigen is unknown.

As it was prepared, the TCRbeta library received unique molecular identifiers. A single record per CDR3 protein comes from TCRdb applying MiXCR to the PCR reads. Among about 77,000 distinct CDR3 sequences listed, 15% to 20% were seen once. Germline V gene sequence: CDR1 SGHRS, CDR2 YFSETQ. This CDR3 contains 10 residues. Trimming pared 6 bases from V and 3 bases from J, leaving 4 bases between. Material: PBMCs, mostly from graft donor cells, obtained 360 days after TCRalphabeta/CD19-depleted stem cell transplant. The receptor's source is a male patient between 2 and 10 years old who had a stem cell transplant for acute lymphoblastic leukemia, so the T cells may come from the graft donor. The chain employs TRBV5-1 and TRBJ2-7; no definite D call. The CDR3 region has the DNA TGCGCCAGCAAGAACTACGAGCAGTACTTC. This encodes CASKNYEQYF.